This TCR beta chain appears in the sequencing data of a study of T-cell memory formation after mild COVID-19. The study's findings and limits: Some SARS-CoV-2-responding clones were already detected in memory before infection.

TCRdb reprocessed the 5' RACE reads with MiXCR, giving one entry per CDR3 protein. The sample shows around 200,000 distinct CDR3 sequences, about 27% of them seen only once. From germline, CDR1 is MDHEN and CDR2 SYDVKM. The CDR3 sequence is 11 residues long. Trimming removed 4 bases from V and 11 bases from J, with 11 bases in between. Points on this clonotype: What it binds is unknown.

The chain employs TRBV28 and TRBJ1-2; possibly TRBD1 for D (6 bases). The TCR originated in an adult woman who had mild COVID-19 (a few samples of this study predate the infection). Cell type and time point are not known. The sequenced sample was PBMCs or a T cell subset sorted from them (not recorded which). The CDR3: CASSYGGRYTF. In DNA, the CDR3 is TGTGCCAGCAGTTACGGGGGCCGTTACACCTTC.